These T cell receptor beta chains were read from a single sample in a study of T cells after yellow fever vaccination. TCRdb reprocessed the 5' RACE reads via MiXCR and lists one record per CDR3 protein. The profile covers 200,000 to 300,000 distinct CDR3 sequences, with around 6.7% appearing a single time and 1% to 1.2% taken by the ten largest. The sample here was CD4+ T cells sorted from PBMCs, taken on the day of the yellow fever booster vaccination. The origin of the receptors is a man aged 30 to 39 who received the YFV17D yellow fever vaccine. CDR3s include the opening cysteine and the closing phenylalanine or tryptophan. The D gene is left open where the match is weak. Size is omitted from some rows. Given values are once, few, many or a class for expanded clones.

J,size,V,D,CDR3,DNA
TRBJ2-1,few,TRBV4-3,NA,CASSQEPGTTRPYNEQFF,TGCGCCAGCAGCCAGGAACCTGGGACCACCCGCCCCTACAATGAGCAGTTCTTC
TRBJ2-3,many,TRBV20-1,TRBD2,CSVSLAGLTDTQYF,TGCAGTGTCTCCCTAGCGGGTCTCACAGATACGCAGTATTTT
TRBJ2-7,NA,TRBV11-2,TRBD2,CASSLVFVSLGRLAGAYEQYF,TGTGCCAGCAGCTTAGTTTTCGTTTCCCTGGGTAGACTAGCGGGAGCCTACGAGCAGTACTTC
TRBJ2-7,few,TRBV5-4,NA,CASRAFGTAAREQYF,TGTGCCAGCAGAGCTTTTGGGACCGCTGCGCGGGAGCAGTACTTC
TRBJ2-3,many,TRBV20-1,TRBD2,CSAAGTSGSTDTQYF,TGCAGTGCTGCCGGGACTAGCGGTAGCACAGATACGCAGTATTTT
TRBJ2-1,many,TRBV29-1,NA,CSVMSYNEQFF,TGCAGCGTTATGTCGTACAATGAGCAGTTCTTC
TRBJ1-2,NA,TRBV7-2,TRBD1,CASSLLSGGQGWGYTF,TGTGCCAGCAGCTTACTCTCGGGGGGACAGGGATGGGGCTACACCTTC
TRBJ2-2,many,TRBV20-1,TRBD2,CSALAGRAHGELFF,TGCAGTGCACTAGCCGGGAGGGCCCACGGGGAGCTGTTTTTT
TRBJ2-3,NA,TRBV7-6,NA,CASSPVVGGRGRTDTQYF,TGTGCCAGCAGCCCCGTAGTGGGGGGCCGAGGTCGCACAGATACGCAGTATTTT
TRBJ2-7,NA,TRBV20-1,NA,CSARGGPEQYF,TGCAGTGCTAGGGGGGGGCCCGAGCAGTACTTC
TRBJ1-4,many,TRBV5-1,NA,CASSLAAGFDEKLFF,TGCGCCAGCAGCTTGGCCGCAGGGTTTGATGAAAAACTGTTTTTT
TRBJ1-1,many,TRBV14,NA,CASSAVGREAFF,TGTGCCAGCAGCGCTGTGGGGCGGGAAGCTTTCTTT
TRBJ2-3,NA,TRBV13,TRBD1,CASSLDRGYRGLGTDTQYF,TGTGCCAGCAGCTTGGACCGGGGTTACAGGGGTCTAGGCACAGATACGCAGTATTTT
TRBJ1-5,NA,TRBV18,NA,CASSPLAGNNQPQHF,TGTGCCAGCTCACCACTCGCAGGGAACAATCAGCCCCAGCATTTT
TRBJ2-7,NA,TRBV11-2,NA,CASSLVPESSYEQYF,TGTGCCAGCAGCTTAGTCCCAGAGAGCTCCTACGAGCAGTACTTC
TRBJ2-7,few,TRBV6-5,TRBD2,CASSTGLADSYEQYF,TGTGCCAGCAGTACGGGACTAGCGGACTCCTACGAGCAGTACTTC
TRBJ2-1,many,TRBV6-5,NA,CASKWGATSVEQFF,TGTGCCAGCAAATGGGGAGCTACTTCCGTTGAGCAGTTCTTC
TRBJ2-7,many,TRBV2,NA,CASSEKIAEYF,TGTGCCAGCAGTGAAAAAATAGCGGAGTACTTC
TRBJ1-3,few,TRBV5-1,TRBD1,CASSGTGTGDVTGNTIYF,TGCGCCAGCAGCGGAACCGGGACAGGGGATGTAACTGGAAACACCATATATTTT
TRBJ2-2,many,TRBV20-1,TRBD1,CSARRTGQRANTGELFF,TGCAGTGCTAGACGGACGGGACAGCGAGCGAACACCGGGGAGCTGTTTTTT
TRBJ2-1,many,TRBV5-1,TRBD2,CASSTTSGSYNEQFF,TGCGCCAGCAGCACCACTAGCGGGAGCTACAATGAGCAGTTCTTC
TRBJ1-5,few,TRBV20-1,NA,CSARGVGGDVSNQPQHF,TGCAGTGCTAGAGGGGTCGGGGGCGATGTAAGCAATCAGCCCCAGCATTTT
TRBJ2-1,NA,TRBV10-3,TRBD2,CAISLAGGPGNEQFF,TGTGCCATCAGTTTAGCGGGAGGGCCGGGTAATGAGCAGTTCTTC
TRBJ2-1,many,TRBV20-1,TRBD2,CSANTWRGRASNEQFF,TGCAGTGCAAACACGTGGCGCGGGAGGGCCAGTAATGAGCAGTTCTTC
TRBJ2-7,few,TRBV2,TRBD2,CASSEEIAGTEYF,TGTGCCAGCAGTGAAGAAATAGCGGGCACGGAGTACTTC
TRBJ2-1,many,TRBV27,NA,CASSSPPWGPYNEQFF,TGTGCCAGCAGTTCCCCCCCGTGGGGGCCGTACAATGAGCAGTTCTTC
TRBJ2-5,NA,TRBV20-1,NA,CSASGAEETQYF,TGCAGTGCTAGCGGGGCGGAAGAGACCCAGTACTTC
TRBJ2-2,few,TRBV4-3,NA,CASSQESGTNTGELFF,TGCGCCAGCAGCCAAGAATCCGGAACGAACACCGGGGAGCTGTTTTTT
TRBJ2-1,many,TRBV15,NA,CATSRDVSSYNEQFF,TGTGCCACCAGCAGAGACGTTAGCTCCTACAATGAGCAGTTCTTC
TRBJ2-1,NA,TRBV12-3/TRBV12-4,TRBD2,CASSNPQKNSGTSIYNEQFF,TGTGCCAGCAGCAATCCTCAAAAAAACTCCGGGACTAGTATTTACAATGAGCAGTTCTTC
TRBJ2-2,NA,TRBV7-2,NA,CASSSAFLSGELFF,TGTGCCAGCAGCTCGGCATTCCTTTCCGGGGAGCTGTTTTTT
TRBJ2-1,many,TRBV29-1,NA,CSVEEAGVEQFF,TGCAGCGTTGAAGAAGCAGGGGTTGAGCAGTTCTTC
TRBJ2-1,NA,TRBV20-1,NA,CSATAGRGGLNEQFF,TGCAGTGCTACTGCGGGACGAGGGGGCCTCAATGAGCAGTTCTTC
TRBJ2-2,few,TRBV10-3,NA,CAISESYTGELFF,TGTGCCATCAGTGAGAGCTACACCGGGGAGCTGTTTTTT
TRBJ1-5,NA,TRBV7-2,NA,CASSLSPSNQPQHF,TGTGCCAGCAGCTTATCTCCTAGCAATCAGCCCCAGCATTTT
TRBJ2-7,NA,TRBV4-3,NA,CASSQGRGEQYF,TGCGCCAGCAGCCAAGGAAGGGGCGAGCAGTACTTC
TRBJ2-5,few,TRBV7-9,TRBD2,CASSIAGGPETQYF,TGTGCCAGCAGCATAGCGGGAGGGCCGGAGACCCAGTACTTC
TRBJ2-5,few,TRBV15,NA,CATSTNPGWEETQYF,TGTGCCACCAGCACCAACCCGGGTTGGGAGGAGACCCAGTACTTC
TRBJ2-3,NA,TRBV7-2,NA,CASSSSLGQADTQYF,TGTGCCAGCAGCTCGTCCCTAGGGCAGGCAGATACGCAGTATTTT
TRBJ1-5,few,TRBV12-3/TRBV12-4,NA,CASSPAANQPQHF,TGTGCCAGCAGCCCCGCAGCAAATCAGCCCCAGCATTTT
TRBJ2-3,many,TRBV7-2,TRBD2,CASSLERTSGVLF,TGTGCCAGCAGCTTAGAGCGAACTAGCGGGGTCCTTTTT
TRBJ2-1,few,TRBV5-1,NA,CASSSNGPPFAQFF,TGCGCCAGCAGCTCAAACGGGCCCCCCTTTGCGCAGTTCTTC
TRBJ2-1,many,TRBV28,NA,CASSSFQRSYNEQFF,TGTGCCAGCTCCAGTTTCCAGCGATCCTACAATGAGCAGTTCTTC
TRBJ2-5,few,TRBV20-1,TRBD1,CSPGQGFVETQYF,TGCAGCCCGGGACAGGGGTTCGTCGAGACCCAGTACTTC
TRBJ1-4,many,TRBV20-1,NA,CSARAGQDPEKLFF,TGCAGTGCTAGAGCTGGACAAGATCCTGAAAAACTGTTTTTT
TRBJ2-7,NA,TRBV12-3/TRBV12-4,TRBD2,CASSLTGTSVSYEQYF,TGTGCCAGCAGTTTGACCGGGACTAGCGTCTCCTACGAGCAGTACTTC
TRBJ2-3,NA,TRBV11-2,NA,CASSLHNTQYF,TGTGCCAGCAGCTTGCACAATACGCAGTATTTT
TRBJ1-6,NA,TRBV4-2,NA,CATSQVANSPLHF,TGTGCCACCAGCCAAGTGGCCAATTCACCCCTCCACTTT
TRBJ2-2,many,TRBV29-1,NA,CSALPRARTGELFF,TGCAGCGCCCTACCCAGGGCCCGGACCGGGGAGCTGTTTTTT
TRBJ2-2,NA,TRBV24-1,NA,CAAFSGPGELFF,TGTGCCGCCTTTTCTGGTCCCGGGGAGCTGTTTTTT
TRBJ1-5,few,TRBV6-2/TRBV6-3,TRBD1,CASSYLGQGINQPQHF,TGTGCCAGCAGTTACCTGGGACAGGGGATCAATCAGCCCCAGCATTTT
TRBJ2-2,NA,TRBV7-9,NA,CASTLTGELFF,TGTGCCAGCACCCTTACCGGGGAGCTGTTTTTT
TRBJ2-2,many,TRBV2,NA,CASSDQNTGELFF,TGTGCCAGCAGTGACCAGAACACCGGGGAGCTGTTTTTT
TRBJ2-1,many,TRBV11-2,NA,CASSLALAEQFF,TGTGCCAGCAGCTTAGCTTTGGCTGAGCAGTTCTTC
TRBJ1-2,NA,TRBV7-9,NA,CASSFGGSDYGYTF,TGTGCCAGCAGCTTTGGGGGTAGTGACTATGGCTACACCTTC
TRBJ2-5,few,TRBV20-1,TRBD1,CSAPRDRGPVRETQYF,TGCAGTGCACCCCGGGACAGGGGGCCCGTTCGAGAGACCCAGTACTTC